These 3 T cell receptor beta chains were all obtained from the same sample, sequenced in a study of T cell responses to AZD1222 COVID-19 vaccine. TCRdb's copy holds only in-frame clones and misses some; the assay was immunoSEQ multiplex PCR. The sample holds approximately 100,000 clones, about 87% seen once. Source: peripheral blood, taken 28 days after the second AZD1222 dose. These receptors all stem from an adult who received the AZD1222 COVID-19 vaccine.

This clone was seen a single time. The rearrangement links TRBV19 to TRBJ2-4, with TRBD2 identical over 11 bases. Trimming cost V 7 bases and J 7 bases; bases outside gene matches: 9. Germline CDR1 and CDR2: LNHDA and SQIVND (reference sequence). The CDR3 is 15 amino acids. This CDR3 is CASKVAGGPTNIQYF. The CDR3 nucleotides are TGTGCCAGTAAGGTAGCGGGGGGGCCTACGAACATTCAGTACTTC.

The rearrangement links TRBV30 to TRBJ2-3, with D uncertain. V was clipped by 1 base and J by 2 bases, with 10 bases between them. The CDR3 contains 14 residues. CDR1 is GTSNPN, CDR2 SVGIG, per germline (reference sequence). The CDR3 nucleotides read TGTGCCTGGAGTGCGGGCTCCTCCACAGATACGCAGTATTTT. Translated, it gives CAWSAGSSTDTQYF.

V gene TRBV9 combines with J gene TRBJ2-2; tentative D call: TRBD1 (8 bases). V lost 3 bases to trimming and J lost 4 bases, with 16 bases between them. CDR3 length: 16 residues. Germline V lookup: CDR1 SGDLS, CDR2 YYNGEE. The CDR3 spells CASSGTGGGGTGELFF. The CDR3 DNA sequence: TGTGCCAGCAGCGGCACAGGGGGGGGCGGCACCGGGGAGCTGTTTTTT.